The source of this T cell receptor beta chain is a study of shared clonotypes between healthy human individuals. Points from the study as a whole: An anticipated effect of sequencing depth on clonotype sharing among donors was recognized.

Concerning this clone itself: The target antigen is unknown. Other DNA sequences within the sample encode an identical CDR3.

In the CD4+ fraction, cells were divided into CD45RA+ naive and CD45RA-negative memory subsets. The table came from immunoSEQ multiplex PCR; TCRdb's copy has only in-frame clones and leaves some out. The sample records 2 million to 2.5 million clones, 85% to 95% being singletons. Per the germline V gene, CDR1 is SEHNR and CDR2 is FQNEAQ (reference sequence). V was pared by 4 bases and J by 6 bases, with 8 bases between. This CDR3 has 12 residues. Sequenced: naive CD4+ T cells sorted from blood. Described subset: CD45RA+ positively selected. J is TRBJ2-3 and V is TRBV7-9; D call uncertain. The receptor was derived from a man aged 18 to 30 in good health. CDR3 amino acids: CASSSLGDTQYF. Written as DNA, the CDR3 is TGTGCCAGCAGCTCGCTCGGGGATACGCAGTATTTT. The complete variable domain, with remaining parts taken from reference TRBV7-9 and TRBJ2-3, reads DTGVSQNPRHKITKRGQNVTFRCDPISEHNRLYWYRQTLGQGPEFLTYFQNEAQLEKSRLLSDRFSAERPKGSFSTLEIQRTEQGDSAMYLCASSSLGDTQYFGPGTRLTVL.